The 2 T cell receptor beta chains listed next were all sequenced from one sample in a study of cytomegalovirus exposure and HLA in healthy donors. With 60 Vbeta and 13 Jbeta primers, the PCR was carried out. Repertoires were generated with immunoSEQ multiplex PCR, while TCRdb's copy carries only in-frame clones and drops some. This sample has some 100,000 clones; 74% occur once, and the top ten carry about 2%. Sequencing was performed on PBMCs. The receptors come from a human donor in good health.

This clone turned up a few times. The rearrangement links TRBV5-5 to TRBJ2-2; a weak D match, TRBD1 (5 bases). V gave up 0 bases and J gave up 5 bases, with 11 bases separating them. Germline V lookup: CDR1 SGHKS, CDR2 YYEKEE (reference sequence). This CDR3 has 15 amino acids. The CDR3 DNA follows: TGTGCCAGCAGCTTGGAAGGGGCCTTTACCGGGGAGCTGTTTTTT. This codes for CASSLEGAFTGELFF.

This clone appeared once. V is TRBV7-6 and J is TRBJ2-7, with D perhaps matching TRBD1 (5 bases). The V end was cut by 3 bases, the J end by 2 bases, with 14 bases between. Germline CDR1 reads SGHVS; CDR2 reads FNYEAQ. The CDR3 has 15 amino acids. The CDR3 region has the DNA TGTGCCAGCAGCTTTAGACAGCAGATCCCCTACGAGCAGTACTTC. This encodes CASSFRQQIPYEQYF.